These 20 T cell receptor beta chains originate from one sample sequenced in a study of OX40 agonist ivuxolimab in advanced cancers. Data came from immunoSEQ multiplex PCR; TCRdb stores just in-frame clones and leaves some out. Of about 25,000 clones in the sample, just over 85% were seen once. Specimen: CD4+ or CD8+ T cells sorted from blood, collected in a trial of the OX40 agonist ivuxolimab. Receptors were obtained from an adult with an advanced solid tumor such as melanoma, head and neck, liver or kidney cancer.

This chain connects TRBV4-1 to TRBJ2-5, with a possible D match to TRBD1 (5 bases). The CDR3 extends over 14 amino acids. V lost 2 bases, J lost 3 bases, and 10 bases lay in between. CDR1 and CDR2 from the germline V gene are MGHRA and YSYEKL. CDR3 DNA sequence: TGCGCCAGCAGCCAACCGCGACAGAAAGAGACCCAGTACTTC. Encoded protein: CASSQPRQKETQYF.

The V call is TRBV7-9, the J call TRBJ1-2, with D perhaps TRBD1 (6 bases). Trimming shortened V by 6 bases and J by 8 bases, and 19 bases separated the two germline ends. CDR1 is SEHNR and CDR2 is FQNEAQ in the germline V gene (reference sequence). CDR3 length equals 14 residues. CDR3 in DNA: TGTGCCAGCAGTTCCGGGCCGGGGGGCGGAGGCTACACCTTC. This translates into CASSSGPGGGGYTF.

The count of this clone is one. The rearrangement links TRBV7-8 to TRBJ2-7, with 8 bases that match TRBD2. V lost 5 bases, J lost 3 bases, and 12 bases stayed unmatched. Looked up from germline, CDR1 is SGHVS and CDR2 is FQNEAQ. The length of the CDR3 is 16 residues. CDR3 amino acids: CASSPWAGGRLYEQYF. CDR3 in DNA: TGTGCCAGCAGCCCTTGGGCGGGGGGCCGACTCTACGAGCAGTACTTC.

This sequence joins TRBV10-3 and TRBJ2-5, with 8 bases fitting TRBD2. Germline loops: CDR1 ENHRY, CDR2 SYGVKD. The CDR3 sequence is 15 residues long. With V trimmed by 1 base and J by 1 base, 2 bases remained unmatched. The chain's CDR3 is CAISEFSGAQETQYF. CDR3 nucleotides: TGTGCCATCAGTGAGTTTAGCGGGGCCCAAGAGACCCAGTACTTC.

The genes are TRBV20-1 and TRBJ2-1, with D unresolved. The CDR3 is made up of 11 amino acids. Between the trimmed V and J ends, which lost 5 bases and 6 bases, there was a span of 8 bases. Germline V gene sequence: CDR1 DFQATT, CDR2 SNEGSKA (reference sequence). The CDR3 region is CSAPHVNEQFF. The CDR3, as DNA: TGCAGTGCTCCCCACGTCAATGAGCAGTTCTTC.

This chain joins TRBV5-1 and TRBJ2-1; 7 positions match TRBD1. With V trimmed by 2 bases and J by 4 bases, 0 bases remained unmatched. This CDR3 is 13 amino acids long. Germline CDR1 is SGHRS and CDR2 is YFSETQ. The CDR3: CASSLQGYNEQFF. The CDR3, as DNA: TGCGCCAGCAGCTTACAGGGGTACAATGAGCAGTTCTTC.

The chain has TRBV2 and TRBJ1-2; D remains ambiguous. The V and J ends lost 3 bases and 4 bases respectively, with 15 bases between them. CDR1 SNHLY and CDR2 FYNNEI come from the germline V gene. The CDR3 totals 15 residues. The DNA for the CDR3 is TGTGCCAGCAGTGAGTCAGGCTTCGAAATCTATGGCTACACCTTC. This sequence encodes CASSESGFEIYGYTF.

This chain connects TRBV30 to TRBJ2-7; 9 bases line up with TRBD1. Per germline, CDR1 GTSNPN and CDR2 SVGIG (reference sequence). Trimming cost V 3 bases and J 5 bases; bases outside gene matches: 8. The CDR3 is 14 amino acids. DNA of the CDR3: TGTGCCTGGAGGGGAGGGACAGGGATAAACGAGCAGTACTTC. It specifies CAWRGGTGINEQYF.

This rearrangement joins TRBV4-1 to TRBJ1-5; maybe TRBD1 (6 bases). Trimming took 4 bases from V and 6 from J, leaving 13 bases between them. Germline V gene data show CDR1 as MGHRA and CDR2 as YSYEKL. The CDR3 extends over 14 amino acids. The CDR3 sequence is CASSPYLGAQPQHF. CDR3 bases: TGCGCCAGCAGCCCTTACCTGGGGGCTCAGCCCCAGCATTTT.

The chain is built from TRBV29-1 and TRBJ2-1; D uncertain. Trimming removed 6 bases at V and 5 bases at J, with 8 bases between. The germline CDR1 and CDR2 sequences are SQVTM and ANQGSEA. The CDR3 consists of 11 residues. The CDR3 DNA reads TGCAGCGTGTCCCTCAACAATGAGCAGTTCTTC. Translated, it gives CSVSLNNEQFF.

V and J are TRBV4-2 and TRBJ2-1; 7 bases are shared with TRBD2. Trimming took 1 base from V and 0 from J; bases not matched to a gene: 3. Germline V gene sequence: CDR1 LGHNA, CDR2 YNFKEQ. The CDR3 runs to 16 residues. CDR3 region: CASSQAGGSSYNEQFF. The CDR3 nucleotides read TGTGCCAGCAGCCAAGCCGGGGGGAGCTCCTACAATGAGCAGTTCTTC.

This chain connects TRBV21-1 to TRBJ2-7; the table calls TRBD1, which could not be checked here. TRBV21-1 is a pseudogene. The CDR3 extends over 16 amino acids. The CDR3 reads CASSKTGTGDSYEQYF. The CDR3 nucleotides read TGTGCCAGCAGCAAAACCGGGACAGGGGACTCCTACGAGCAGTACTTC.

The CDR3 sequence is CASSLGSNQPQHF. CDR3 DNA sequence: TGTGCCAGCAGCTTAGGGAGCAATCAGCCCCAGCATTTT. This sequence joins TRBV5-8 and TRBJ1-5; D unclear. The CDR3 extends over 13 amino acids. Germline values: CDR1 SGHTS, CDR2 YDEGEE. V was clipped by 2 bases and J by 1 base, with 4 bases between them.

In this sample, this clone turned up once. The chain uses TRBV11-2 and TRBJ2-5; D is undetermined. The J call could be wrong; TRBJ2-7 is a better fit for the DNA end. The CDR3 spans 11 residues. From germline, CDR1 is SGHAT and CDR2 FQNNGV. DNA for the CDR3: TGTGCCAGCAGCTCCTCCTACGAGCAGTACTTC. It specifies CASSSSYEQYF.

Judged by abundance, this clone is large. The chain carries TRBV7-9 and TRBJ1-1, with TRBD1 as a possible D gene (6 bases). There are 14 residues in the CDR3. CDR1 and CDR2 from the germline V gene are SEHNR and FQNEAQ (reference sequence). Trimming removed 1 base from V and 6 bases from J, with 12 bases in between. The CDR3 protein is CASSLVQGKSEAFF. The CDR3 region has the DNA TGTGCCAGCAGCTTAGTCCAGGGGAAATCTGAAGCTTTCTTT.

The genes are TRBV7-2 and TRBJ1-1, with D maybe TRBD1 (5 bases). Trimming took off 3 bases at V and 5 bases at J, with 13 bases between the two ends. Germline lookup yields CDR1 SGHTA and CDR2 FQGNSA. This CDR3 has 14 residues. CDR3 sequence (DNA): TGTGCCAGCAGCTTCCACGGGGGGAGGACTGAAGCTTTCTTT. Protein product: CASSFHGGRTEAFF. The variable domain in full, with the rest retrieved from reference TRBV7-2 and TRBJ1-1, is GAGVSQSPSNKVTEKGKDVELRCDPISGHTALYWYRQSLGQGLEFLIYFQGNSAPDKSGLPSDRFSAERTGGSVSTLTIQRTQQEDSAVYLCASSFHGGRTEAFFGQGTRLTVV.

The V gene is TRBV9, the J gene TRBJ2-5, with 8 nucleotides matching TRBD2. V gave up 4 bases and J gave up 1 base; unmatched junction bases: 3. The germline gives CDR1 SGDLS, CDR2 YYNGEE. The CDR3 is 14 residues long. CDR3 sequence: CASSPTSGQETQYF. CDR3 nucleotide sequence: TGTGCCAGCAGCCCTACTAGCGGCCAAGAGACCCAGTACTTC. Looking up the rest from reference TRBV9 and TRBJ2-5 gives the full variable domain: DSGVTQTPKHLITATGQRVTLRCSPRSGDLSVYWYQQSLDQGLQFLIQYYNGEERAKGNILERFSAQQFPDLHSELNLSSLELGDSALYFCASSPTSGQETQYFGPGTRLLVL.

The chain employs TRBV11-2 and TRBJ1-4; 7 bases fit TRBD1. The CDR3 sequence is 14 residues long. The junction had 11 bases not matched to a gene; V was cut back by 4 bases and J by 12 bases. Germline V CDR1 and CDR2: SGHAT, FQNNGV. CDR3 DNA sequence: TGTGCCAGCAGCTCGCGCCTAGGGGGCCTCGAACTGTTTTTT. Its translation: CASSSRLGGLELFF.

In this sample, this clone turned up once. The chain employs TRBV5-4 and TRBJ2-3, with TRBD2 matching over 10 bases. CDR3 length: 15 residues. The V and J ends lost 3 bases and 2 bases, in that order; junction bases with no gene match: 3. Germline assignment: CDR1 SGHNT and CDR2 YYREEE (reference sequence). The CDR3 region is CASSSLAGDTDTQYF. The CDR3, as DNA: TGTGCCAGCAGCTCGCTAGCGGGGGACACAGATACGCAGTATTTT.

The CDR3 bases are TGTGCTAGTGGCCCCCTCAGGCGAGACACAGATACGCAGTATTTT. It specifies CASGPLRRDTDTQYF. The rearrangement links TRBV12-5 to TRBJ2-3; D not resolved. This CDR3 comprises 15 residues. Germline V lookup: CDR1 LGHNT, CDR2 FRNRAP. V lost 6 bases, J lost 2 bases, and 15 bases lay in between. Filled out from reference TRBV12-5 and TRBJ2-3, the complete variable domain reads DARVTQTPRHKVTEMGQEVTMRCQPILGHNTVFWYRQTMMQGLELLAYFRNRAPLDDSGMPKDRFSAEMPDATLATLKIQPSEPRDSAVYFCASGPLRRDTDTQYFGPGTRLTVL.